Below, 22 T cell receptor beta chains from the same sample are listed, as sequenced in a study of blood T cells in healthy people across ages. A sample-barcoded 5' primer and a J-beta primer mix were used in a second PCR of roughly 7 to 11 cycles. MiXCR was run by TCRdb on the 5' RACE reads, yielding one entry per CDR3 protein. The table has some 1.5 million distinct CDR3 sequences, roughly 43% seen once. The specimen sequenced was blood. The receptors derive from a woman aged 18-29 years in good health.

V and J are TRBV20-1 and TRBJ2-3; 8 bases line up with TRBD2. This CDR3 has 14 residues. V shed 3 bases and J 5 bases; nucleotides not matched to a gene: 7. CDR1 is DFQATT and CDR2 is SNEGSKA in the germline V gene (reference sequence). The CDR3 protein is CSASGRARRDTQYF. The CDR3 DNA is TGCAGTGCTAGCGGGAGGGCTAGAAGAGATACGCAGTATTTT.

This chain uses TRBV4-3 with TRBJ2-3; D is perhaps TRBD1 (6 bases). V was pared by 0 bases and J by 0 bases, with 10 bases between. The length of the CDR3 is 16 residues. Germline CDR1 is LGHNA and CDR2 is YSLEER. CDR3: CASSQEGRGSTDTQYF. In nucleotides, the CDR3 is TGCGCCAGCAGCCAAGAAGGCAGGGGTAGCACAGATACGCAGTATTTT.

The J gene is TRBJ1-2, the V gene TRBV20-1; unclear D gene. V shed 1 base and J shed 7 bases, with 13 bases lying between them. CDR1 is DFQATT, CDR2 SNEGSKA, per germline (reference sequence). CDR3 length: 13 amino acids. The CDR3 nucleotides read TGCAGTGCTAGAGGTCTGCACGGGATTGGCTACACCTTC. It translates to CSARGLHGIGYTF.

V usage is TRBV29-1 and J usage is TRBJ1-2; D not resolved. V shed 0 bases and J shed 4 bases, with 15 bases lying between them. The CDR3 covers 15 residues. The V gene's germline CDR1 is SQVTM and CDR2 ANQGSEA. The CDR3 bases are TGCAGCGTTGAAGACAAGGGCACACCTCGCTATGGCTACACCTTC. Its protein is CSVEDKGTPRYGYTF.

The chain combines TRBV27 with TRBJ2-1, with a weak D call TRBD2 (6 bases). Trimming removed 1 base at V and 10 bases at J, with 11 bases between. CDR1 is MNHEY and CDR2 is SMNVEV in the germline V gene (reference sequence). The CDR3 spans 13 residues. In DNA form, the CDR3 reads TGTGCCAGCAGTTTATTCCCGGACTACGAGCAGTTCTTC. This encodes CASSLFPDYEQFF.

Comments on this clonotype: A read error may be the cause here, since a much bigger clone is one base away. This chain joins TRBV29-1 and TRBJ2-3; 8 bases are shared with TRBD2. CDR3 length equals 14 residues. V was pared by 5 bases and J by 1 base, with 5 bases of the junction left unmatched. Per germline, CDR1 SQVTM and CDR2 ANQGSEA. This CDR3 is CSVSKAGGTDTQYF. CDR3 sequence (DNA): TGCAGCGTTAGCAAAGCGGGAGGCACAGATACGCAGTATTTT.

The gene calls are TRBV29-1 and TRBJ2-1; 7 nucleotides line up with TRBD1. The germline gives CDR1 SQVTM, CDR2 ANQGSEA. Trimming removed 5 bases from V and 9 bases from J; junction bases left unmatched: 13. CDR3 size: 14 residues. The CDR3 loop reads CSVKKKRTGSEQFF. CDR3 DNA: TGCAGCGTTAAAAAAAAACGGACAGGATCTGAGCAGTTCTTC.

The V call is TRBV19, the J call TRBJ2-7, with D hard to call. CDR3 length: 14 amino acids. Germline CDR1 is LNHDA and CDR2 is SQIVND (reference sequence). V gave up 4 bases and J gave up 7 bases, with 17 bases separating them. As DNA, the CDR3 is TGTGCCAGTAGTAGCTACCAGAGCTACAATGAGCAGTACTTC. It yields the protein CASSSYQSYNEQYF.

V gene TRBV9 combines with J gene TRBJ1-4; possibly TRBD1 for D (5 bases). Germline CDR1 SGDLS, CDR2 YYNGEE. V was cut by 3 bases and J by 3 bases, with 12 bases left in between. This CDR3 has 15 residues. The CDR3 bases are TGTGCCAGCAGCGCAGGGAGAATGGCTAATGAAAAACTGTTTTTT. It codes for CASSAGRMANEKLFF.

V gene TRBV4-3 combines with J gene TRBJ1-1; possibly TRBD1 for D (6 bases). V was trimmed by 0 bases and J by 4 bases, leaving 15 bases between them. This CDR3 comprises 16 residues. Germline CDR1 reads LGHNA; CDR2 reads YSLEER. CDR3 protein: CASSQERSEGGTEAFF. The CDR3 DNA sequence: TGCGCCAGCAGCCAAGAGAGGTCGGAGGGGGGCACTGAAGCTTTCTTT.

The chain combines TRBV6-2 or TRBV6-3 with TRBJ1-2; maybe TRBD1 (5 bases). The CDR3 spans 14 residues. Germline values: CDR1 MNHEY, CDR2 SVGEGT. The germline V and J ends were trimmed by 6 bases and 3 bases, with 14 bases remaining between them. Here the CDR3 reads CASSPSGTYYGYTF. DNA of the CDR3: TGTGCCAGCAGCCCATCCGGGACCTACTATGGCTACACCTTC.

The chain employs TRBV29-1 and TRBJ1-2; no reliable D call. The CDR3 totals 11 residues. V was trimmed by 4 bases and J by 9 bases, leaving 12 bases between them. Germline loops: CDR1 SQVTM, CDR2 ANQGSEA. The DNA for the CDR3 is TGCAGCGTTGCCCTTGCAGCGAGCTACACCTTC. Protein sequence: CSVALAASYTF.

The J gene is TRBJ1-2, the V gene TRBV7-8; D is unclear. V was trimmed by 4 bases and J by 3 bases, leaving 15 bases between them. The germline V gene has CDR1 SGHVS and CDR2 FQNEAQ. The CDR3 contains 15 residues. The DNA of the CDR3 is TGTGCCAGCAGCTCAGACTCTACAGCAGACTATGGCTACACCTTC. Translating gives CASSSDSTADYGYTF. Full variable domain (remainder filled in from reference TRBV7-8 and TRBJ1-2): GAGVSQSPRYKVAKRGQDVALRCDPISGHVSLFWYQQALGQGPEFLTYFQNEAQLDKSGLPSDRFFAERPEGSVSTLKIQRTQQEDSAVYLCASSSDSTADYGYTFGSGTRLTVV.

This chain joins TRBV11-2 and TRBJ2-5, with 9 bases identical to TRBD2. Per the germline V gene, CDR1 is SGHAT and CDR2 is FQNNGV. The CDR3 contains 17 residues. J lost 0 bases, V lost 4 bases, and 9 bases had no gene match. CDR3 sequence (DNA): TGTGCCAGCAGCTACGCCGTAGCGGGGGCCAACCAAGAGACCCAGTACTTC. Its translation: CASSYAVAGANQETQYF.

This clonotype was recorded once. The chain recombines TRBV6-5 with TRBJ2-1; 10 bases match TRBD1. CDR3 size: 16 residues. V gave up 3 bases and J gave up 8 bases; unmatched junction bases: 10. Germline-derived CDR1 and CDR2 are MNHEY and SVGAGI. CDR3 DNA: TGTGCCAGCAGTTATCTGGGGGACAGGGGCCTCTATGAGCAGTTCTTC. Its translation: CASSYLGDRGLYEQFF.

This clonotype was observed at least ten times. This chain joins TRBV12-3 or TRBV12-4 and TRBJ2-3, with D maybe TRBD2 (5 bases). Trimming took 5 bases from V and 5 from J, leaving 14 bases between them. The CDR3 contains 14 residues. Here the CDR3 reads CASSPRTGRDTQYF. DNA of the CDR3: TGTGCCAGCAGTCCCCGGACTGGGAGAGATACGCAGTATTTT.

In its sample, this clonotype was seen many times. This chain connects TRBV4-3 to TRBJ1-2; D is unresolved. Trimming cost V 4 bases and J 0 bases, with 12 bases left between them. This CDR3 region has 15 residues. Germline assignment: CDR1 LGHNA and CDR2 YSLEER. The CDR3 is CASSPRNSPNYGYTF. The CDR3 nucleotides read TGCGCCAGCAGCCCCCGAAACAGCCCTAACTATGGCTACACCTTC.

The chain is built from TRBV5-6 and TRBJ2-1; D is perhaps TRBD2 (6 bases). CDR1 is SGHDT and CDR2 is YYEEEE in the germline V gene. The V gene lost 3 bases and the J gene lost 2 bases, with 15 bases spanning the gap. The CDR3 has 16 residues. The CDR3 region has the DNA TGTGCCAGCAGCTCTGTTAGTACGGGGGCCTACAATGAGCAGTTCTTC. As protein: CASSSVSTGAYNEQFF.

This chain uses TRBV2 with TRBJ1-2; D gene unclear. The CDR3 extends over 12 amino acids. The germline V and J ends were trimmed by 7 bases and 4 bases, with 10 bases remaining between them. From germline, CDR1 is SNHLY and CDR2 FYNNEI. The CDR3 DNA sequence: TGTGCCAGCATTTCCGACGGCTATGGCTACACCTTC. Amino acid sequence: CASISDGYGYTF.

The CDR3 loop reads CASAYVSGNGPVSYNEQFF. CDR3 in DNA: TGTGCTAGTGCCTATGTAAGCGGGAATGGGCCGGTATCCTACAATGAGCAGTTCTTC. V gene TRBV12-5 combines with J gene TRBJ2-1; 7 nucleotides match TRBD2. Trimming at V came to 7 bases and at J to 1 base, leaving 19 bases not matched to a gene. This CDR3 has 19 residues. In germline, CDR1 is LGHNT, CDR2 FRNRAP.

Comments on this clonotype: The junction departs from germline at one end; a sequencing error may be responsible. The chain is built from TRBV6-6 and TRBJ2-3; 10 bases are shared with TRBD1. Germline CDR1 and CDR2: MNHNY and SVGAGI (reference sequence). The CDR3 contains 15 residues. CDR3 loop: CVSSYSGQGLDTQYF. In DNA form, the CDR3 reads TGTGTCAGCAGTTACTCGGGACAGGGGCTCGATACGCAGTATTTT.

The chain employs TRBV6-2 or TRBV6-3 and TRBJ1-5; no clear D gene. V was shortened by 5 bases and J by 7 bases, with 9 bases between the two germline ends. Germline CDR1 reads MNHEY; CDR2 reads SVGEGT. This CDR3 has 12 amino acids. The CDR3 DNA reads TGTGCCAGCAGTCAACCTCGGCAGCCCCAGCATTTT. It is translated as CASSQPRQPQHF.